This T cell receptor (beta chain) came from a study of blood T cells in healthy people across ages. Of note for this clonotype: No antigen is known for it.

PCR was performed a second time for roughly 7 to 11 cycles using a sample-barcoded 5' primer and a J-beta primer mix. TCRdb called the 5' RACE reads again in MiXCR, with one record for every CDR3 protein. In the table there are more than 700,000 distinct CDR3 sequences, less than 70% of which are singletons. Regarding the study as a whole: Researchers report that TCR beta diversity correlated strongly with naive T cell percentage. Donor CMV status was unknown, possibly confounding expanded clonotype changes.

The ends lost 4 bases at V and 3 bases at J; junction bases unmatched: 1. Germline values: CDR1 LGHDT, CDR2 YNNKEL (reference sequence). The CDR3 length is 16 residues. This chain connects TRBV3-1 to TRBJ2-6; 12 bases line up with TRBD2. The sequencing sample was made of blood. The sequence was collected from an older man in good health. CDR3 protein: CASSPGLAGGANVLTF. Written as DNA, the CDR3 is TGTGCCAGCAGCCCGGGACTAGCGGGTGGGGCCAACGTCCTGACTTTC.